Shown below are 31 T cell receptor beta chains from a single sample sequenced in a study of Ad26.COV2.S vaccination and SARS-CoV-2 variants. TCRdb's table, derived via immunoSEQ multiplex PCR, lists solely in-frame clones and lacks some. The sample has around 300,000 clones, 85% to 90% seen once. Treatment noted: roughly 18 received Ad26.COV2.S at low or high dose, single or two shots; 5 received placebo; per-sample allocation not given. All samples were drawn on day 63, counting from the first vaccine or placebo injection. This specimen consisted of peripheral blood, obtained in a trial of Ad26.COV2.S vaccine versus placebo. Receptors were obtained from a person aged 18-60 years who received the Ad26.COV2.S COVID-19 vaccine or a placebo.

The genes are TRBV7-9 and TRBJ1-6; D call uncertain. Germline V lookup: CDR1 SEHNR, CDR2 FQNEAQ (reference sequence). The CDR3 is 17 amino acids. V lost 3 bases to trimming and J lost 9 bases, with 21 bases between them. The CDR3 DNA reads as TGTGCCAGCAGCTTCCAGCCTGGACCTCATTGGGTTTCACCCCTCCACTTT. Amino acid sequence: CASSFQPGPHWVSPLHF.

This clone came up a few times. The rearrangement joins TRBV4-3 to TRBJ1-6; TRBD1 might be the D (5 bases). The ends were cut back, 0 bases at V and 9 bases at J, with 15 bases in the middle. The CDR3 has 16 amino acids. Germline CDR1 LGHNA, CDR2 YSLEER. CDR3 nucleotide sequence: TGCGCCAGCAGCCAAGAAGAGGCACAGGAGTTTTCACCCCTCCACTTT. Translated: CASSQEEAQEFSPLHF.

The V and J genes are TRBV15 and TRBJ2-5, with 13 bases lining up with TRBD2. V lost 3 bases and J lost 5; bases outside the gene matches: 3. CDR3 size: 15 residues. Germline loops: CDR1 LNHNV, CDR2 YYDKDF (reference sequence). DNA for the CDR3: TGTGCCACCAGCAGTGGACTAGCGGGAGCGGAGACCCAGTACTTC. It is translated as CATSSGLAGAETQYF.

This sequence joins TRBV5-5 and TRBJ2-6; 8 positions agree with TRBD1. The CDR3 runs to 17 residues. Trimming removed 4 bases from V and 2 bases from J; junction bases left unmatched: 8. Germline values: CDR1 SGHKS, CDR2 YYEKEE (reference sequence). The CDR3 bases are TGTGCCAGCAGCCTAGGCTTGACAGGGGCTGGGGCCAACGTCCTGACTTTC. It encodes CASSLGLTGAGANVLTF.

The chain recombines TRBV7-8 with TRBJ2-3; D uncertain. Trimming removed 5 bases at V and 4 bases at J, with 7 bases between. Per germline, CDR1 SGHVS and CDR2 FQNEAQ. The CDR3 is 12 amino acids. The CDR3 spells CASSLSADTQYF. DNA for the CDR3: TGTGCCAGCAGCCTATCAGCAGATACGCAGTATTTT.

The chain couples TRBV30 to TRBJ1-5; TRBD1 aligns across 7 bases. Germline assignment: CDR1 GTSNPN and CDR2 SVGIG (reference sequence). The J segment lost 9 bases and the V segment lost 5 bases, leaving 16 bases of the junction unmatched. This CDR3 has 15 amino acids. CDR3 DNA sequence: TGTGCCTGGGCTCCGGGGGGACAGAGCCTCGGGCCCCAGCATTTT. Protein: CAWAPGGQSLGPQHF.

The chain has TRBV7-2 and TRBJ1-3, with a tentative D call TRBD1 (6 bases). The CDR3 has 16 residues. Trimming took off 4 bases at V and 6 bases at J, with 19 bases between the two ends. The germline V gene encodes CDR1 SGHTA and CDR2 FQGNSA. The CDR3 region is CASSYEGGFRENTIYF. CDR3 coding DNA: TGTGCCAGCAGCTATGAGGGGGGATTCCGCGAAAACACCATATATTTT.

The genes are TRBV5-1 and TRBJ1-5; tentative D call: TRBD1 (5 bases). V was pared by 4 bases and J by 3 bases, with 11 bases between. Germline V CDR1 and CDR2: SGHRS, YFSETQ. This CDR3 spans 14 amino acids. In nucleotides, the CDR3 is TGCGCCAGCAGCGGCGGGGACTTCAATCAGCCCCAGCATTTT. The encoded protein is CASSGGDFNQPQHF.

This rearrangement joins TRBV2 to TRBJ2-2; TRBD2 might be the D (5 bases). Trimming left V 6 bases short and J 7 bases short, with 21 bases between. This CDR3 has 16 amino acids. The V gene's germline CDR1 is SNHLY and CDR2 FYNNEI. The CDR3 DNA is TGTGCCAGCAGGGAACCTTTGGACGGGATCGACGGGGAGCTGTTTTTT. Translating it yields CASREPLDGIDGELFF.

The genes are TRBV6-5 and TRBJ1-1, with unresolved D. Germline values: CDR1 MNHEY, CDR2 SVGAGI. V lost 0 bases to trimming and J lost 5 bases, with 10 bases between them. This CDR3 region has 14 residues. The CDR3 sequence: CASSYSMGSTEAFF. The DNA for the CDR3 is TGTGCCAGCAGTTACTCGATGGGGTCGACTGAAGCTTTCTTT.

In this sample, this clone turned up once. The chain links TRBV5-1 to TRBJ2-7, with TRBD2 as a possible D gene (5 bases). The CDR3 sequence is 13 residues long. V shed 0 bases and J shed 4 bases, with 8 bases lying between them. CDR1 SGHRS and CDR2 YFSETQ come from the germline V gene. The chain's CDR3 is CASSLESGYEQYV. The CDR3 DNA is TGCGCCAGCAGCTTGGAGTCGGGGTACGAGCAGTACGTC.

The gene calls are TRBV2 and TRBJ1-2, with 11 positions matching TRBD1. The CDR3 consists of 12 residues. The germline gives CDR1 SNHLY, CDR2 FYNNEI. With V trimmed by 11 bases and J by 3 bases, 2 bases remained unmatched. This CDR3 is CAWGQGDYGYTF. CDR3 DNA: TGTGCCTGGGGACAGGGGGACTATGGCTACACCTTC. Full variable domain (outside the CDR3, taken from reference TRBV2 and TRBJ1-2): EPEVTQTPSHQVTQMGQEVILRCVPISNHLYFYWYRQILGQKVEFLVSFYNNEISEKSEIFDDQFSVERPDGSNFTLKIRSTKLEDSAMYFCAWGQGDYGYTFGSGTRLTVV.

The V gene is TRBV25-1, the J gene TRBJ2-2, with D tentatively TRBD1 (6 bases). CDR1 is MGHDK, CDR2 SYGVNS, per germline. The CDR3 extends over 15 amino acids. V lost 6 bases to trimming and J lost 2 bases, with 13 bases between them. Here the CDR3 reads CASRADRLNTGELFF. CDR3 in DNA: TGTGCCAGCAGAGCGGACAGACTAAACACCGGGGAGCTGTTTTTT.

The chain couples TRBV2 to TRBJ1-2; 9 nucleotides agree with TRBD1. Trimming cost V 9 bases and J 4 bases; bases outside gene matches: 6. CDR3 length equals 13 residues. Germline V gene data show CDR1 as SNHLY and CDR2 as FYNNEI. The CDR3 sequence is CARRTGAGYGYTF. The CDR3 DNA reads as TGTGCCAGACGGACAGGGGCCGGCTATGGCTACACCTTC.

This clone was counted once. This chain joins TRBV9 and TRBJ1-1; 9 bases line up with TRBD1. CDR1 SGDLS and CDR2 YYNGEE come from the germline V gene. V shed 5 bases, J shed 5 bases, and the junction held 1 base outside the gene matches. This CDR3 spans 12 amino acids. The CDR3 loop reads CASRGTGTEAFF. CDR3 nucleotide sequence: TGTGCCAGCAGGGGGACAGGGACTGAAGCTTTCTTT.

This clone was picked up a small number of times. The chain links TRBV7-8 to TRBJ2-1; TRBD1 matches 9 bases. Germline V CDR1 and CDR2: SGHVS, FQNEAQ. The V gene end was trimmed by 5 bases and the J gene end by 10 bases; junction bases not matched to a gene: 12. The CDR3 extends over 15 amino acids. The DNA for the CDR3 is TGTGCCAGCAGCCTGGCGGACAGGGGTGCGGGGGAGCAGTTCTTC. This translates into CASSLADRGAGEQFF.

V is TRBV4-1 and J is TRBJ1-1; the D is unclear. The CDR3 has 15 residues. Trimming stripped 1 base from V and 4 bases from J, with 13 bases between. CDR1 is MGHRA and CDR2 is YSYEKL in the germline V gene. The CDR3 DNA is TGCGCCAGCAGCCAAGTCCAGGCGGGGAGCACTGAAGCTTTCTTT. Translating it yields CASSQVQAGSTEAFF.

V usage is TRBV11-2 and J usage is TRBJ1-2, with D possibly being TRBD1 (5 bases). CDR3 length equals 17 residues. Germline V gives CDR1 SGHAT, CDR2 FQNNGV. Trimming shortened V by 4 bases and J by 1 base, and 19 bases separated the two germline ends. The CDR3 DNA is TGTGCCAGCAGCTCACCCCGGGGGGATCGGATTAACTATGGCTACACCTTC. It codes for CASSSPRGDRINYGYTF. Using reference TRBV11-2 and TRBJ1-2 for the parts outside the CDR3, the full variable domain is EAGVAQSPRYKIIEKRQSVAFWCNPISGHATLYWYQQILGQGPKLLIQFQNNGVVDDSQLPKDRFSAERLKGVDSTLKIQPAKLEDSAVYLCASSSPRGDRINYGYTFGSGTRLTVV.

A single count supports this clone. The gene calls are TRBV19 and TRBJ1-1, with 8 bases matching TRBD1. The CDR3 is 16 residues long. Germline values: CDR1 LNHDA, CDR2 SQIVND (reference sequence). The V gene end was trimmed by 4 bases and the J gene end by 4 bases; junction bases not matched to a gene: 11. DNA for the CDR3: TGTGCCAGTAGTAAAAACACAGGGGGAGGGGTCACTGAAGCTTTCTTT. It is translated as CASSKNTGGGVTEAFF.

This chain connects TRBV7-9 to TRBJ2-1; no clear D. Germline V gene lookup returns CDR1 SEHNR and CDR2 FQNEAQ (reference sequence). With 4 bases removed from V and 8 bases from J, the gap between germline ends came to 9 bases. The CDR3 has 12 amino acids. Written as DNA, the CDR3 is TGTGCCAGCAGCTCCCTCCCCGATGAGCAGTTCTTC. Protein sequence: CASSSLPDEQFF.

The CDR3 DNA follows: TGTGCCAGCAGTCCGGGACACCCCGGAGGCTACGAGCAGTACTTC. Its translation is CASSPGHPGGYEQYF. The chain is built from TRBV6-2 or TRBV6-3 and TRBJ2-7; perhaps TRBD1 as D (6 bases). Trimming took off 5 bases at V and 3 bases at J, with 17 bases between the two ends. CDR1 MNHEY and CDR2 SVGEGT come from the germline V gene. The CDR3 is made up of 15 amino acids.

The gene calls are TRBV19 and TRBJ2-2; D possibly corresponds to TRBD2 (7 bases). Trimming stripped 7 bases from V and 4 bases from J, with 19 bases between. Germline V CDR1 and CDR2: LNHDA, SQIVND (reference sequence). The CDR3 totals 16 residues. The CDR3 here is CASTNREGQSTGELFF. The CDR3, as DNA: TGTGCCAGTACTAACAGGGAGGGCCAGAGCACCGGGGAGCTGTTTTTT. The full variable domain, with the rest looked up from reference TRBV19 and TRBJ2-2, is DGGITQSPKYLFRKEGQNVTLSCEQNLNHDAMYWYRQDPGQGLRLIYYSQIVNDFQKGDIAEGYSVSREKKESFPLTVTSAQKNPTAFYLCASTNREGQSTGELFFGEGSRLTVL.

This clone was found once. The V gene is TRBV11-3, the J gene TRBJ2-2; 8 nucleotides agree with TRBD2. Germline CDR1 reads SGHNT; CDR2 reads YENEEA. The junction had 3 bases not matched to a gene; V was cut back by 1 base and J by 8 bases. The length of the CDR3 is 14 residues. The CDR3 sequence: CASSLVGLGGELFF. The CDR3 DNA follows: TGTGCCAGCAGCTTAGTGGGACTAGGGGGGGAGCTGTTTTTT. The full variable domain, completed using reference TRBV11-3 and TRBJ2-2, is EAGVVQSPRYKIIEKKQPVAFWCNPISGHNTLYWYLQNLGQGPELLIRYENEEAVDDSQLPKDRFSAERLKGVDSTLKIQPAELGDSAVYLCASSLVGLGGELFFGEGSRLTVL.

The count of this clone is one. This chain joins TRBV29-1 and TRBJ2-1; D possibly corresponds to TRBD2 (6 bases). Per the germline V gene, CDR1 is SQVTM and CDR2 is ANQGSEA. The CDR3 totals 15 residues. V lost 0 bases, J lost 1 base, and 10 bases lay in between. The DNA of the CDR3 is TGCAGCGTTGAAGAGTTGGGGAGGTCCTACAATGAGCAGTTCTTC. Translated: CSVEELGRSYNEQFF.

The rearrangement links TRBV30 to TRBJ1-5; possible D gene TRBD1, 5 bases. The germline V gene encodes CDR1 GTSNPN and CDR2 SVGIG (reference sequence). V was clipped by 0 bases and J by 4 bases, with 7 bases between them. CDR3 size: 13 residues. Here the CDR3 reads CAWSVRGNQPQHF. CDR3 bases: TGTGCCTGGAGTGTACGGGGGAATCAGCCCCAGCATTTT.

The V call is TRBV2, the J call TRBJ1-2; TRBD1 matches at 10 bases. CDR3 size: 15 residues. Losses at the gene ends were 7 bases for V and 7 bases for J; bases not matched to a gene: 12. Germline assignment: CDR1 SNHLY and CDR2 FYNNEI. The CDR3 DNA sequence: TGTGCCAGCAAGGGGACAGGGGCTTTTCTTTCTGGCTACACCTTC. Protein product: CASKGTGAFLSGYTF.

CDR3 in DNA: TGTGCCAGCAGCTTAGGTAGGATTTGGACGGTGGAAACCGGGGAGCTGTTTTTT. It codes for CASSLGRIWTVETGELFF. The chain carries TRBV7-9 and TRBJ2-2; D unclear. The V end lost 1 base, the J end lost 5 bases, and 20 bases lay between the germline ends. Germline V CDR1 and CDR2: SEHNR, FQNEAQ (reference sequence). The CDR3 is made up of 18 amino acids.

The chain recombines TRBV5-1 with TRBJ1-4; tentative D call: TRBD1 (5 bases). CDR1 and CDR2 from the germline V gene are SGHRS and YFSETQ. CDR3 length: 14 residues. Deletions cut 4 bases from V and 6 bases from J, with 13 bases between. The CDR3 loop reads CASSRRGTDEKLFF. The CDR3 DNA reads TGCGCCAGCAGCCGGCGAGGGACTGATGAAAAACTGTTTTTT.

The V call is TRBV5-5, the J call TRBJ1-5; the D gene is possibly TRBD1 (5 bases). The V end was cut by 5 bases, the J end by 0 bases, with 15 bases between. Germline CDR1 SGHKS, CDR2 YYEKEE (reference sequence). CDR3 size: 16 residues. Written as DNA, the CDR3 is TGTGCCAGCAGTCGAGGGGTCCCGGATAGCAATCAGCCCCAGCATTTT. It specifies CASSRGVPDSNQPQHF.

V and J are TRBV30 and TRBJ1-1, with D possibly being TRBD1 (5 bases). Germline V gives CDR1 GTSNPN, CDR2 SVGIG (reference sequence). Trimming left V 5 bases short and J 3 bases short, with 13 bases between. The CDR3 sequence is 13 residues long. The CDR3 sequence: CAWRTGVYTEAFF. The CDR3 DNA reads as TGTGCCTGGCGCACGGGGGTATACACTGAAGCTTTCTTT.

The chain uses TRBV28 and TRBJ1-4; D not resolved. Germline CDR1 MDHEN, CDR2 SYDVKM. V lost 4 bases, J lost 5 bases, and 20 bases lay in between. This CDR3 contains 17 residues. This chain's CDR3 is CASSSPTSRDGNEKLFF. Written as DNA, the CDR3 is TGTGCCAGCAGTTCACCCACTTCGAGGGATGGGAATGAAAAACTGTTTTTT.